The text below deals with one TCR beta chain. The germline V gene encodes CDR1 LNHDA and CDR2 SQIVND (reference sequence). The ends were cut back, 3 bases at V and 5 bases at J, with 9 bases in the middle. The CDR3 extends over 13 amino acids. This sample was included in a study of blood T cell repertoires in COVID-19. About the research overall: In each case, the material was cDNA or gDNA derived from T cells, B-cell-depleted T cells, or PBMCs.

Methods used by the authors: The authors estimated nucleated cell counts from reference gene primer amplification. Profiled with immunoSEQ multiplex PCR; TCRdb holds only in-frame clones, not every one. D and trimming come from the DNA, and the V and J calls and clone size come from that table. Found here are about 150,000 clones, around 87% of them singletons; the top ten hold under 3%. V usage is TRBV19 and J usage is TRBJ2-3; D gene uncertain. This TCR came from a woman older than 75 with COVID-19, enrolled during active disease. The sequenced sample consisted of peripheral blood. The CDR3 protein is CASSISYGDTQYF. The CDR3 bases are TGTGCCAGTAGTATTTCTTACGGAGATACGCAGTATTTT.